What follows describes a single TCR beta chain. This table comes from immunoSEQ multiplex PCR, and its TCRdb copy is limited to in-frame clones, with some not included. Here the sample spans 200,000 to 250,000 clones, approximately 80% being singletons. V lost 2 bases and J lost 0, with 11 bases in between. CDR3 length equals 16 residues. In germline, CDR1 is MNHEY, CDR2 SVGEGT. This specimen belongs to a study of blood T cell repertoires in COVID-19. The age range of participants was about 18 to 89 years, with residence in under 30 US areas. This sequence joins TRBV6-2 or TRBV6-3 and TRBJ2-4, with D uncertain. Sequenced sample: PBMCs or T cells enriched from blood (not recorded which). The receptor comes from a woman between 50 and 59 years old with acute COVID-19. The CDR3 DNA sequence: TGTGCCAGCAGTTACAGGCTAGTGGGAGCCAAAAACATTCAGTACTTC. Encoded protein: CASSYRLVGAKNIQYF.